This T cell receptor (beta chain) was obtained from a study of blood T cell repertoires in COVID-19. Authors' data handling: Amplification with reference gene primers provided the estimates of nucleated cell counts. Using immunoSEQ multiplex PCR, the repertoire was profiled, and TCRdb retains in-frame clones only, with some absent. The V and J calls and clone size come from that table; D and trimming were worked out from the DNA. The profile shows roughly 80,000 clones, roughly 90% of them singletons. Germline values: CDR1 MDHEN, CDR2 SYDVKM. The CDR3 contains 16 residues. The V and J ends lost 2 bases and 2 bases, in that order; junction bases with no gene match: 4.

Sample: peripheral blood. The sequence derives from an elderly woman with active or convalescent COVID-19. This chain connects TRBV28 to TRBJ2-7; 12 bases are a match to TRBD2. CDR3 in DNA: TGTGCCAGCAGTTTAACGGCTAGCGGGGGGGCCTACGAGCAGTACTTC. This codes for CASSLTASGGAYEQYF.